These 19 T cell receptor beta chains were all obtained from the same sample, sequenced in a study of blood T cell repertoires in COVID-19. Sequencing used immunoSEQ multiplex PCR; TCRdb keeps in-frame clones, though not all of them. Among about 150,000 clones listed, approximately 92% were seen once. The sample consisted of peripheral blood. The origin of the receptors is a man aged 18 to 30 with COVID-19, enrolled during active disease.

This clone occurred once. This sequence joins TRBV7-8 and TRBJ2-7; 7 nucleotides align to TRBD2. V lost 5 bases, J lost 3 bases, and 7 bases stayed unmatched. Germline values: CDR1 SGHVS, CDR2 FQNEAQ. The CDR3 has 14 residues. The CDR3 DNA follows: TGTGCCAGCAGCACGCGGGAGTCCGTCTACGAGCAGTACTTC. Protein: CASSTRESVYEQYF.

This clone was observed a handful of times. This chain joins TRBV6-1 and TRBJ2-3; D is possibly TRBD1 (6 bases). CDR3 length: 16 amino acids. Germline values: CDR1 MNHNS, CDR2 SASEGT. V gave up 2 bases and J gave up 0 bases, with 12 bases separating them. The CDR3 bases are TGTGCCAGCAGTGAACAACGCACAGGGAGCACAGATACGCAGTATTTT. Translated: CASSEQRTGSTDTQYF.

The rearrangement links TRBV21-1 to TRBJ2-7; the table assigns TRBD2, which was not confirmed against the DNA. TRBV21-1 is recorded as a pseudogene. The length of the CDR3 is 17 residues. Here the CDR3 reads CASSRGRLAGDSYEQYF. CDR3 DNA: TGTGCCAGCAGCAGAGGGCGGCTAGCGGGAGACTCCTACGAGCAGTACTTC.

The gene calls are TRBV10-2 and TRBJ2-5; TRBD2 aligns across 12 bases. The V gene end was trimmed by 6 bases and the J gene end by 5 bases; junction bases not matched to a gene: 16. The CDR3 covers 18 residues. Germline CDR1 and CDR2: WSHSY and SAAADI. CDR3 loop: CASSQTSGSLPGPETQYF. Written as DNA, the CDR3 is TGCGCCAGCAGCCAGACTAGCGGGAGCCTTCCTGGGCCGGAGACCCAGTACTTC.

The CDR3 here is CASSSGGGNTEAFF. CDR3 DNA sequence: TGTGCCAGTAGTTCCGGCGGGGGGAACACTGAAGCTTTCTTT. The gene calls are TRBV19 and TRBJ1-1; TRBD1 is a possible D gene (5 bases). The germline V gene encodes CDR1 LNHDA and CDR2 SQIVND (reference sequence). V was trimmed by 5 bases and J by 1 base, leaving 11 bases between them. The CDR3 is made up of 14 amino acids.

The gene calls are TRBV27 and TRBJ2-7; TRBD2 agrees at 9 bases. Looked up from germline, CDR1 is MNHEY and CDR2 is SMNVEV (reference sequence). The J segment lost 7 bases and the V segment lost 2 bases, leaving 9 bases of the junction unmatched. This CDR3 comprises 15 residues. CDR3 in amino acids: CASSLGPSGMGEQYF. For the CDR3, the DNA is TGTGCCAGCAGTTTAGGGCCTAGCGGGATGGGAGAGCAGTACTTC.

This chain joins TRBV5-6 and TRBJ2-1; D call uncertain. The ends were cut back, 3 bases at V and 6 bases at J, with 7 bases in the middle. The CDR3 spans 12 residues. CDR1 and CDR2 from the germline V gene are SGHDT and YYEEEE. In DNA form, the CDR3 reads TGTGCCAGCAGCTCCGGGTTCAATGAGCAGTTCTTC. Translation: CASSSGFNEQFF. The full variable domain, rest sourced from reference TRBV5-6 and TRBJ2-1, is DAGVTQSPTHLIKTRGQQVTLRCSPKSGHDTVSWYQQALGQGPQFIFQYYEEEERQRGNFPDRFSGHQFPNYSSELNVNALLLGDSALYLCASSSGFNEQFFGPGTRLTVL.

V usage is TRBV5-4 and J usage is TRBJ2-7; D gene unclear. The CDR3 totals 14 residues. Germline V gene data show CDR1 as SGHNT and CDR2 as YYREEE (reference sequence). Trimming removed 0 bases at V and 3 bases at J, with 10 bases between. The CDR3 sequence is CASSLAGLGYEQYF. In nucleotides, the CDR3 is TGTGCCAGCAGCTTGGCCGGCCTAGGCTACGAGCAGTACTTC.

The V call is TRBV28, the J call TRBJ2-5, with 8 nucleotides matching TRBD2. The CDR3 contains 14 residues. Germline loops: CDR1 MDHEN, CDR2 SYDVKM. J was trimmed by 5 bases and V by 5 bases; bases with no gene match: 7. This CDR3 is CASSLGLAWETQYF. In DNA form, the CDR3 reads TGTGCCAGCAGTCTAGGACTAGCTTGGGAGACCCAGTACTTC.

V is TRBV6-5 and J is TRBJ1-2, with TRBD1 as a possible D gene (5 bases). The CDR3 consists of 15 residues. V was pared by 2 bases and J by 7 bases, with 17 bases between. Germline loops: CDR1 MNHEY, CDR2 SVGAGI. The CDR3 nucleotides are TGTGCCAGCAGTTACCTGGGGACTTCCCGCGGTGGCTACACCTTC. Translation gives CASSYLGTSRGGYTF.

This chain's CDR3 is CASSLLGQGDQETQYF. CDR3 sequence (DNA): TGTGCCAGCAGTTTATTGGGACAGGGGGATCAAGAGACCCAGTACTTC. The V gene is TRBV28, the J gene TRBJ2-5; 11 positions match TRBD1. The CDR3 runs 16 residues. Looked up from germline, CDR1 is MDHEN and CDR2 is SYDVKM. Trimming removed 1 base from V and 2 bases from J; junction bases left unmatched: 3.

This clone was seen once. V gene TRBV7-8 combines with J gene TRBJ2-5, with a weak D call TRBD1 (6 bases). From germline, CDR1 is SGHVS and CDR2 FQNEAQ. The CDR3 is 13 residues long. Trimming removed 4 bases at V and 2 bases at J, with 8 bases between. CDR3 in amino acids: CASSWTDQETQYF. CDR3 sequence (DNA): TGTGCCAGCAGCTGGACAGATCAAGAGACCCAGTACTTC.

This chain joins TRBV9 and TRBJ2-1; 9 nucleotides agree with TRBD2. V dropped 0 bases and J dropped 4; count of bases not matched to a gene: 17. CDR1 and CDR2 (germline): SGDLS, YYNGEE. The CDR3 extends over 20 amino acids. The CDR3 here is CASSVGIGAASGTIYNEQFF. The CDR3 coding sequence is TGTGCCAGCAGCGTAGGGATAGGGGCGGCTAGCGGGACAATATACAATGAGCAGTTCTTC. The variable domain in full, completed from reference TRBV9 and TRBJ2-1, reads DSGVTQTPKHLITATGQRVTLRCSPRSGDLSVYWYQQSLDQGLQFLIQYYNGEERAKGNILERFSAQQFPDLHSELNLSSLELGDSALYFCASSVGIGAASGTIYNEQFFGPGTRLTVL.

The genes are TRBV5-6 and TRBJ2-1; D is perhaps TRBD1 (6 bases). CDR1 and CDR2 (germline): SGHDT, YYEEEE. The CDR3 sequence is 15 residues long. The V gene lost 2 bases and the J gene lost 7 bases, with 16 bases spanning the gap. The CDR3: CASSLGTGSLNEQFF. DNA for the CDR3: TGTGCCAGCAGCTTAGGAACAGGGAGTTTGAATGAGCAGTTCTTC. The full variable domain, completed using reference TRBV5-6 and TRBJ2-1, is DAGVTQSPTHLIKTRGQQVTLRCSPKSGHDTVSWYQQALGQGPQFIFQYYEEEERQRGNFPDRFSGHQFPNYSSELNVNALLLGDSALYLCASSLGTGSLNEQFFGPGTRLTVL.

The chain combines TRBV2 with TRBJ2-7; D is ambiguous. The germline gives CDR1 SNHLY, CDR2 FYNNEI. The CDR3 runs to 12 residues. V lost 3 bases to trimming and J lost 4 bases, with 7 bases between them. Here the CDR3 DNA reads TGTGCCAGCAGTGAGGGCTCGTACGAGCAGTACTTC. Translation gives CASSEGSYEQYF.

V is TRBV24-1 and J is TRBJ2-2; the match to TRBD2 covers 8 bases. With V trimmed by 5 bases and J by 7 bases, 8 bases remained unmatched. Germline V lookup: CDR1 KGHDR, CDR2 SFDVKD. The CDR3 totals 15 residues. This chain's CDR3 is CATSAQLAVGGELFF. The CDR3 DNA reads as TGTGCCACCAGTGCGCAACTAGCGGTCGGCGGGGAGCTGTTTTTT.

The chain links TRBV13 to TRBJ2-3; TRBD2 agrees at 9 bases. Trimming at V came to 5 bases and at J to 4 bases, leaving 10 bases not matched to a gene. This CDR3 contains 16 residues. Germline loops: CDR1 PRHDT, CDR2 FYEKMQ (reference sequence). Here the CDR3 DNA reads TGTGCCAGCAGCAGCCGCGGGCGGGAGGGCCCAGATACGCAGTATTTT. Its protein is CASSSRGREGPDTQYF.

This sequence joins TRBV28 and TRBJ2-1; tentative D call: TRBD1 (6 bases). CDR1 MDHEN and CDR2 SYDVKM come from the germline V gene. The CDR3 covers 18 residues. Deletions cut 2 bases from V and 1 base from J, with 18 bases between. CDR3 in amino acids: CASSLHLRGSGSYNEQFF. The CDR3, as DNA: TGTGCCAGCAGTTTACACCTGAGGGGGAGTGGGTCCTACAATGAGCAGTTCTTC.

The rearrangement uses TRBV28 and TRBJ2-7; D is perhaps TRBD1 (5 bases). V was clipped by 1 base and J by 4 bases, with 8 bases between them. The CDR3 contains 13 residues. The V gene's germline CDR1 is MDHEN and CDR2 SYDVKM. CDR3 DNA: TGTGCCAGCAGTTTATTAGGGGCTTACGAGCAGTACTTC. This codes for CASSLLGAYEQYF.